The 25 T cell receptor beta chains presented below share a single source sample, sequenced in a study of T cells in Graves' hyperthyroidism and ophthalmopathy. The investigators amplified TCR beta CDR3 regions from RNA transcripts. Initially, a first-round RT-PCR of the TCR CDR3 employed the HTBI primer set. TCRdb used MiXCR to reprocess the multiplex PCR reads, holding one entry per CDR3 protein. The table includes hundreds of thousands of distinct CDR3 sequences, over 35% detected once. Sequencing was carried out using blood. These receptor sequences come from a man between 18 and 35 years old with Graves' hyperthyroidism.

This clonotype was seen a single time. An end of the junction differs from the germline gene, which may be a read error. The chain carries TRBV7-2 and TRBJ2-5, with D unresolved. CDR1 SGHTA and CDR2 FQGNSA come from the germline V gene. This CDR3 has 12 residues. The CDR3 DNA is TGTGCCAGCAGCGTAGCAGGTCCCCCTCAGTACTTC. Translation gives CASSVAGPPQYF.

V is TRBV19 and J is TRBJ2-2; D remains unclear. Germline V gives CDR1 LNHDA, CDR2 SQIVND (reference sequence). The CDR3 extends over 14 amino acids. V shed 0 bases and J shed 6 bases, with 8 bases lying between them. CDR3 residues: CASSIDPRAGELFF. The CDR3 DNA reads as TGTGCCAGTAGTATAGATCCAAGGGCCGGGGAGCTGTTTTTT.

The gene calls are TRBV25-1 and TRBJ1-1, with 7 bases fitting TRBD1. The CDR3 totals 15 residues. Germline V gives CDR1 MGHDK, CDR2 SYGVNS. Trimming took 5 bases from V and 6 from J; bases not matched to a gene: 12. The CDR3: CASSLIHRGYAEAFF. The CDR3 coding sequence is TGTGCCAGCAGTCTCATACACAGGGGATACGCTGAAGCTTTCTTT.

The table lists this clonotype with many counts. V usage is TRBV15 and J usage is TRBJ2-2; D remains ambiguous. The V end lost 8 bases, the J end lost 1 base, and 8 bases lay between the germline ends. This CDR3 spans 13 amino acids. Germline V lookup: CDR1 LNHNV, CDR2 YYDKDF (reference sequence). The DNA for the CDR3 is TGTGCCACCCGTAGACAGAACACCGGGGAGCTGTTTTTT. As protein: CATRRQNTGELFF. Combining the CDR3 with reference TRBV15 and TRBJ2-2 gives the whole variable domain DAMVIQNPRYQVTQFGKPVTLSCSQTLNHNVMYWYQQKSSQAPKLLFHYYDKDFNNEADTPDNFQSRRPNTSFCFLDIRSPGLGDTAMYLCATRRQNTGELFFGEGSRLTVL.

In this sample, this clonotype turned up a few times. The rearrangement uses TRBV6-6 and TRBJ2-7; D ambiguous. Trimming pared 8 bases from V and 3 bases from J, leaving 5 bases between. This CDR3 is built from 10 residues. Germline V lookup: CDR1 MNHNY, CDR2 SVGAGI (reference sequence). The CDR3 DNA follows: TGTGCCAGCGGGTTCTACGAGCAGTACTTC. This gives the protein CASGFYEQYF.

V gene TRBV15 combines with J gene TRBJ2-5; TRBD2 matches at 8 bases. The CDR3 consists of 18 residues. Germline lookup yields CDR1 LNHNV and CDR2 YYDKDF (reference sequence). With 6 bases clipped from V and 5 bases from J, the junction kept 20 bases outside the gene matches. CDR3 sequence reads: CATRPFSFEREPAETQYF. CDR3 bases: TGTGCCACCAGACCCTTCAGCTTCGAGCGGGAGCCTGCCGAGACCCAGTACTTC.

This clonotype was picked up many times. The CDR3 DNA follows: TGTGCCATCAGTCCCCTTGGGGCCGAGCAGTACTTC. It specifies CAISPLGAEQYF. The chain employs TRBV10-3 and TRBJ2-7; TRBD1 is a possible D gene (5 bases). V was clipped by 5 bases and J by 6 bases, with 11 bases between them. Germline values: CDR1 ENHRY, CDR2 SYGVKD. This CDR3 has 12 residues.

This clonotype was recorded at least ten times. This chain connects TRBV29-1 to TRBJ1-5; D perhaps matches TRBD1 (6 bases). Trimming stripped 4 bases from V and 3 bases from J, with 10 bases between. Per germline, CDR1 SQVTM and CDR2 ANQGSEA. The CDR3 extends over 13 amino acids. The CDR3 DNA sequence: TGCAGCGTTGCTCAGGGGACCAATCAGCCCCAGCATTTT. Translation: CSVAQGTNQPQHF. Full variable domain (missing parts from reference TRBV29-1 and TRBJ1-5): SAVISQKPSRDICQRGTSLTIQCQVDSQVTMMFWYRQQPGQSLTLIATANQGSEATYESGFVIDKFPISRPNLTFSTLTVSNMSPEDSSIYLCSVAQGTNQPQHFGDGTRLSIL.

This clonotype was counted between two and nine times. The chain is built from TRBV9 and TRBJ2-2; TRBD2 matches at 8 bases. CDR1 is SGDLS and CDR2 is YYNGEE in the germline V gene. This CDR3 has 15 amino acids. Germline trimming cut 1 base from V and 6 bases from J; bases unmatched to any gene: 5. DNA of the CDR3: TGTGCCAGCAGCGTACGAAGCGGGAGCTCCGGGGAGCTGTTTTTT. Protein: CASSVRSGSSGELFF.

The chain uses TRBV7-6 and TRBJ2-7; TRBD2 might be the D (6 bases). The V and J ends lost 6 bases and 3 bases respectively, with 18 bases between them. The germline V gene encodes CDR1 SGHVS and CDR2 FNYEAQ. The CDR3 is made up of 15 amino acids. As DNA, the CDR3 is TGTGCCAGCAGTTTGGGGGGAGATCCAGACTACGAGCAGTACTTC. As protein: CASSLGGDPDYEQYF. Supplemented by reference TRBV7-6 and TRBJ2-7, the full variable domain reads GAGVSQSPRYKVTKRGQDVALRCDPISGHVSLYWYRQALGQGPEFLTYFNYEAQQDKSGLPNDRFSAERPEGSISTLTIQRTEQRDSAMYRCASSLGGDPDYEQYFGPGTRLTVT.

The chain is built from TRBV7-9 and TRBJ2-5; 8 bases match TRBD2. The ends lost 7 bases at V and 2 bases at J; junction bases unmatched: 9. This CDR3 has 15 amino acids. Germline assignment: CDR1 SEHNR and CDR2 FQNEAQ (reference sequence). The DNA of the CDR3 is TGTGCCAGCACCCCCCCCAGCGGGAGACAAGAGACCCAGTACTTC. It translates to CASTPPSGRQETQYF.

This chain links TRBV5-1 with TRBJ2-5, with D possibly matching TRBD1 (6 bases). The V end lost 0 bases, the J end lost 4 bases, and 13 bases lay between the germline ends. The CDR3 spans 15 residues. Germline-derived CDR1 and CDR2 are SGHRS and YFSETQ. CDR3 DNA sequence: TGCGCCAGCAGCTTGGACAGGGCGGTGGGAGAGACCCAGTACTTC. Translating gives CASSLDRAVGETQYF.

The chain couples TRBV7-2 to TRBJ2-7; D possibly corresponds to TRBD2 (5 bases). The germline CDR1 and CDR2 sequences are SGHTA and FQGNSA. Trimming cost V 3 bases and J 6 bases, with 21 bases left between them. The CDR3 has 16 residues. CDR3 residues: CASSLLFTGSASEQYF. The CDR3 nucleotides are TGTGCCAGCAGCTTGTTATTTACGGGGTCGGCGTCCGAGCAGTACTTC.

There are many counts of this clonotype. The chain is built from TRBV7-9 and TRBJ2-7, with a tentative D call TRBD1 (6 bases). Germline V gene sequence: CDR1 SEHNR, CDR2 FQNEAQ (reference sequence). Trimming took 0 bases from V and 3 from J, leaving 9 bases between them. This CDR3 region has 14 residues. This chain's CDR3 is CASSLASRGYEQYF. CDR3 in DNA: TGTGCCAGCAGCTTAGCCTCCAGGGGCTACGAGCAGTACTTC.

This clonotype has more than one count but fewer than ten. The rearrangement joins TRBV14 to TRBJ2-5; 7 nucleotides agree with TRBD2. The CDR3 loop spans 15 amino acids. Germline values: CDR1 SGHDN, CDR2 FVKESK. V was clipped by 4 bases and J by 3 bases; unmatched bases: 8. The CDR3 DNA reads as TGTGCCAGCAGCCCTCTCCTCGGGGGGAAAGAGACCCAGTACTTC. Translation: CASSPLLGGKETQYF.

The sample holds one count of this clonotype. The V call is TRBV6-1, the J call TRBJ2-7, with TRBD2 matching over 8 bases. Germline V CDR1 and CDR2: MNHNS, SASEGT. J lost 6 bases, V lost 7 bases, and 11 bases had no gene match. The CDR3 is 14 amino acids. CDR3 in DNA: TGTGCCAGCAATCTCAGGACTAGCAAAGCCGAGCAGTACTTC. As protein: CASNLRTSKAEQYF.

The rearrangement uses TRBV2 and TRBJ1-5, with a tentative D call TRBD1 (5 bases). Germline CDR1 reads SNHLY; CDR2 reads FYNNEI. Between the trimmed V and J ends, which lost 8 bases and 0 bases, there was a span of 14 bases. CDR3 length: 15 amino acids. For the CDR3, the DNA is TGTGCCAGCCTCGGGGCAGTCCATAGCAATCAGCCCCAGCATTTT. This translates into CASLGAVHSNQPQHF.

The CDR3 coding sequence is TGTGCCAGCAGCAACGCAGCGAACGAGCAGTACTTC. This sequence encodes CASSNAANEQYF. The gene calls are TRBV3-1 and TRBJ2-7, with unresolved D. This CDR3 has 12 amino acids. The germline V gene has CDR1 LGHDT and CDR2 YNNKEL (reference sequence). Between the trimmed V and J ends, which lost 5 bases and 5 bases, there was a span of 10 bases.

This clonotype has more than one count but fewer than ten. V is TRBV5-1 and J is TRBJ1-2, with unresolved D. The CDR3 runs to 16 residues. The V and J ends lost 4 bases and 3 bases respectively, with 19 bases between them. In germline, CDR1 is SGHRS, CDR2 YFSETQ. This CDR3 reads CASSPVSVGGDYGYTF. Written as DNA, the CDR3 is TGCGCCAGCAGCCCCGTCTCGGTCGGAGGAGACTATGGCTACACCTTC.

The V and J genes are TRBV10-3 and TRBJ1-3; D is uncertain. CDR1 and CDR2 from the germline V gene are ENHRY and SYGVKD. Trimming shortened V by 4 bases and J by 2 bases, and 9 bases separated the two germline ends. The CDR3 contains 14 residues. The CDR3 sequence: CAISGGSAGNTIYF. CDR3 nucleotides: TGTGCCATCAGTGGGGGATCGGCTGGAAACACCATATATTTT.

This clonotype has at least ten counts. The gene calls are TRBV2 and TRBJ1-5, with D perhaps matching TRBD1 (5 bases). V was pared by 3 bases and J by 2 bases, with 5 bases between. This CDR3 spans 13 amino acids. CDR1 and CDR2 (germline): SNHLY, FYNNEI. CDR3 nucleotide sequence: TGTGCCAGCAGTGACAGGGGCAATCAGCCCCAGCATTTT. This encodes CASSDRGNQPQHF.

V usage is TRBV20-1 and J usage is TRBJ2-5; 9 positions match TRBD2. Losses at the gene ends were 3 bases for V and 4 bases for J; bases not matched to a gene: 6. The CDR3 is 14 residues long. Per germline, CDR1 DFQATT and CDR2 SNEGSKA (reference sequence). In nucleotides, the CDR3 is TGCAGTGCTAGGCTTGGACTAGCGTTAGAGACCCAGTACTTC. It codes for CSARLGLALETQYF.

This clonotype has a handful of counts. The rearrangement links TRBV7-9 to TRBJ2-5; D may be TRBD2 (5 bases). This CDR3 has 15 residues. CDR1 and CDR2 from the germline V gene are SEHNR and FQNEAQ (reference sequence). V lost 6 bases to trimming and J lost 2 bases, with 16 bases between them. CDR3 bases: TGTGCCAGCAGTACGGCCGAGGGCCTGCAAGAGACCCAGTACTTC. Its protein product is CASSTAEGLQETQYF.

This clonotype was counted between two and nine times. V gene TRBV11-3 combines with J gene TRBJ2-5; perhaps D is TRBD1 or TRBD2 (5 bases each). V dropped 5 bases and J dropped 8 bases, with 12 bases sitting between them. Germline V lookup: CDR1 SGHNT, CDR2 YENEEA. There are 12 residues in the CDR3. The CDR3 reads CASSPGTSTQYF. CDR3 DNA: TGTGCCAGCAGCCCTGGGACCTCCACCCAGTACTTC.

This chain joins TRBV6-6 and TRBJ2-7; no reliable D call. Germline V gene data show CDR1 as MNHNY and CDR2 as SVGAGI (reference sequence). V gave up 2 bases and J gave up 7 bases, with 9 bases separating them. The CDR3 spans 12 residues. The chain's CDR3 is CASSYPGWEQYF. The CDR3 nucleotides read TGTGCCAGCAGTTACCCGGGTTGGGAGCAGTACTTC.